Listed below are T cell receptor beta chains from one sample, sequenced in a study of early T cells in non-severe SARS-CoV-2 infection. One entry per CDR3 protein, called by TCRdb with MiXCR from the 5' RACE reads. The sample carries tens of thousands of distinct CDR3 sequences, 3% to 4.5% recorded once. The specimen was whole blood. The receptors were gathered from an adult who was a healthcare worker with PCR-confirmed SARS-CoV-2 infection or an uninfected control (not recorded which). Both conserved end residues are part of each CDR3. A D gene is named only where the DNA matches it firmly. Clone size is given as once, few, many or a size class.

CDR3nt: TGTGCCGGCGCCCCAGGGTCCACTAGCGGGACTGGCAATGAGCAGTTCTTC
CDR3aa: CAGAPGSTSGTGNEQFF
v_gene: TRBV2
j_gene: TRBJ2-1
abundance: many
d_gene: TRBD2

CDR3nt: TGTGCCAGCAGCTTAGCGCGGAGTGCCGATACGCAGTATTTT
CDR3aa: CASSLARSADTQYF
v_gene: TRBV7-9
j_gene: TRBJ2-3
abundance: many
d_gene: -

CDR3nt: TGTGCCAGCAGCCAGGACAGGAGCAGCTCCTACGAGCAGTACTTC
CDR3aa: CASSQDRSSSYEQYF
v_gene: TRBV7-9
j_gene: TRBJ2-7
abundance: many
d_gene: TRBD1

CDR3nt: TGTGCCAGCAGCCAAGCCTTACGGGAGGCAGATACGCAGTATTTT
CDR3aa: CASSQALREADTQYF
v_gene: TRBV4-2
j_gene: TRBJ2-3
abundance: medium-sized
d_gene: TRBD2

CDR3nt: TGTGCCAGCAGACACACGGGGCGGCAAGAGACCCAGTACTTC
CDR3aa: CASRHTGRQETQYF
v_gene: TRBV6-5
j_gene: TRBJ2-5
abundance: many
d_gene: -

CDR3nt: TGTGCCAGCAGCTTGGACAGGGGAGGGTATGGCTACACCTTC
CDR3aa: CASSLDRGGYGYTF
v_gene: TRBV5-4
j_gene: TRBJ1-2
abundance: many
d_gene: TRBD1

CDR3nt: TGCAGTGCTAGCGCTAGCGGGAGAGTCAATGAGCAGTTCTTC
CDR3aa: CSASASGRVNEQFF
v_gene: TRBV20-1
j_gene: TRBJ2-1
abundance: many
d_gene: TRBD2

CDR3nt: TGTGCCAGCAGCCAAGAGATCGGACACTCCTACGAGCAGTACTTC
CDR3aa: CASSQEIGHSYEQYF
v_gene: TRBV14
j_gene: TRBJ2-7
abundance: many
d_gene: -

CDR3nt: TGTGCCAGCAGTTTCTCAGCGGGAGGAGTTGAGCAGTACTTC
CDR3aa: CASSFSAGGVEQYF
v_gene: TRBV27
j_gene: TRBJ2-7
abundance: many
d_gene: TRBD2

CDR3nt: TGTGCCAGCAGCGTAGGGCAGGCCGCGTTCGGCTACACCTTC
CDR3aa: CASSVGQAAFGYTF
v_gene: TRBV9
j_gene: TRBJ1-2
abundance: many
d_gene: -

CDR3nt: TGTGCCAGCAGCTTAGACGGGAGCGCCTACAATGAGCAGTTCTTC
CDR3aa: CASSLDGSAYNEQFF
v_gene: TRBV7-2
j_gene: TRBJ2-1
abundance: many
d_gene: -

CDR3nt: TGTGCCAGCAGTGGACAGGGCTACGAGCAGTACTTC
CDR3aa: CASSGQGYEQYF
v_gene: TRBV27
j_gene: TRBJ2-7
abundance: many
d_gene: TRBD1

CDR3nt: TGTGCCAGCAGTTCGAGACAGGGGGGCTACGAGCAGTACTTC
CDR3aa: CASSSRQGGYEQYF
v_gene: TRBV11-1
j_gene: TRBJ2-7
abundance: many
d_gene: TRBD1

CDR3nt: TGTGCCAGCAGCTTAGCCGAGATGGGCTCCTACAATGAGCAGTTCTTC
CDR3aa: CASSLAEMGSYNEQFF
v_gene: TRBV7-9
j_gene: TRBJ2-1
abundance: many
d_gene: -

CDR3nt: TGCAGTGCCGGAGGGGACAGAGGACCCCTGGAGACCCAGTACTTC
CDR3aa: CSAGGDRGPLETQYF
v_gene: TRBV20-1
j_gene: TRBJ2-5
abundance: few
d_gene: -